These 32 T cell receptor beta chains were sequenced from one sample in a study of T cell responses to AZD1222 COVID-19 vaccine. Only in-frame clones appear in the TCRdb table, and some are missing; sequencing was by immunoSEQ multiplex PCR. The sample includes about 120,000 clones, about 89% of them seen just once. Here the sequenced sample was peripheral blood, taken on day 0 of AZD1222 vaccination. The source of these receptors is an adult in good health.

V is TRBV9 and J is TRBJ2-3, with D unclear. The CDR3 loop spans 10 amino acids. Between the trimmed V and J ends, which lost 3 bases and 6 bases, there was a span of 2 bases. Germline V gene sequence: CDR1 SGDLS, CDR2 YYNGEE. DNA of the CDR3: TGTGCCAGCAGCGGCGATACGCAGTATTTT. Its translation is CASSGDTQYF.

This CDR3 is CASSLSQGGKNTIYF. In DNA form, the CDR3 reads TGCGCCAGCAGCTTGAGCCAGGGGGGCAAAAACACCATATATTTT. J is TRBJ1-3 and V is TRBV5-1; 7 bases are a match to TRBD1. The CDR3 spans 15 residues. The ends lost 1 base at V and 6 bases at J; junction bases unmatched: 7. Looked up from germline, CDR1 is SGHRS and CDR2 is YFSETQ. The complete variable domain, with remaining parts taken from reference TRBV5-1 and TRBJ1-3, reads KAGVTQTPRYLIKTRGQQVTLSCSPISGHRSVSWYQQTPGQGLQFLFEYFSETQRNKGNFPGRFSGRQFSNSRSEMNVSTLELGDSALYLCASSLSQGGKNTIYFGEGSWLTVV.

The chain has TRBV10-3 and TRBJ1-5; D not resolved. V lost 6 bases and J 6 bases, leaving 12 bases between the germline ends. Per the germline V gene, CDR1 is ENHRY and CDR2 is SYGVKD. The CDR3 has 13 amino acids. The CDR3 protein is CAIRDRESQPQHF. The CDR3 DNA is TGTGCCATCAGGGATAGGGAATCTCAGCCCCAGCATTTT.

The rearrangement uses TRBV7-2 and TRBJ2-1, with D perhaps given as TRBD1 or TRBD2 (6 bases each). Germline CDR1 reads SGHTA; CDR2 reads FQGNSA. The CDR3 is 15 residues long. With 5 bases removed from V and 2 bases from J, the gap between germline ends came to 13 bases. The CDR3 protein is CASSQEGGPYNEQFF. The CDR3 DNA sequence: TGTGCCAGCAGCCAAGAAGGGGGGCCCTACAATGAGCAGTTCTTC.

V gene TRBV9 combines with J gene TRBJ1-6; 8 positions match TRBD1. V shed 0 bases, J shed 8 bases, and the junction held 7 bases outside the gene matches. The CDR3 has 16 residues. Germline CDR1 SGDLS, CDR2 YYNGEE. The CDR3 DNA reads TGTGCCAGCAGCGTAGAACGGACAGGGAAATATTCACCCCTCCACTTT. Translating it yields CASSVERTGKYSPLHF.

V is TRBV5-1 and J is TRBJ1-1; D not resolved. This CDR3 has 16 residues. Looked up from germline, CDR1 is SGHRS and CDR2 is YFSETQ. Trimming took off 0 bases at V and 3 bases at J, with 15 bases between the two ends. The CDR3 spells CASSLDFRGWDTEAFF. The CDR3, as DNA: TGCGCCAGCAGCTTGGACTTCCGGGGTTGGGACACTGAAGCTTTCTTT.

V gene TRBV7-3 combines with J gene TRBJ2-1, with 7 bases that match TRBD2. V was pared by 5 bases and J by 4 bases, with 11 bases of the junction left unmatched. The CDR3 runs to 16 residues. Per germline, CDR1 SGHTA and CDR2 FQGTGA. The CDR3 coding sequence is TGTGCCAGCAGCCCCCCCCCTAGCGGAGCATACAATGAGCAGTTCTTC. Translated, it gives CASSPPPSGAYNEQFF.

This chain joins TRBV20-1 and TRBJ1-2; D gene ambiguous. The CDR3 is made up of 11 amino acids. Germline CDR1 reads DFQATT; CDR2 reads SNEGSKA (reference sequence). V was trimmed by 3 bases and J by 6 bases, leaving 8 bases between them. CDR3 loop: CSARDGDGYTF. The CDR3 nucleotides are TGCAGTGCTAGGGATGGGGATGGCTACACCTTC.

The V and J genes are TRBV19 and TRBJ2-7; 7 nucleotides align to TRBD2. J was trimmed by 4 bases and V by 6 bases; bases with no gene match: 3. Germline V gene data show CDR1 as LNHDA and CDR2 as SQIVND (reference sequence). There are 12 residues in the CDR3. CDR3 protein: CASSSGGYEQYF. The CDR3 DNA sequence: TGTGCCAGTAGCTCGGGAGGATACGAGCAGTACTTC.

V and J are TRBV7-9 and TRBJ1-5, with D hard to call. Per the germline V gene, CDR1 is SEHNR and CDR2 is FQNEAQ (reference sequence). The length of the CDR3 is 13 residues. Trimming cost V 7 bases and J 5 bases, with 12 bases left between them. The CDR3 region has the DNA TGTGCCAGCACGCGTGGAGCTGATCAGCCCCAGCATTTT. Amino acids: CASTRGADQPQHF.

The chain employs TRBV5-1 and TRBJ2-7, with TRBD2 matching 8 bases. V was clipped by 4 bases and J by 6 bases; unmatched bases: 6. The CDR3 runs to 13 residues. Germline CDR1 and CDR2: SGHRS and YFSETQ. CDR3 sequence (DNA): TGCGCCAGCAGCCTAGCGGGTGGGTTCGAGCAGTACTTC. It translates to CASSLAGGFEQYF.

The gene calls are TRBV6-1 and TRBJ1-5; D uncertain. The CDR3 loop spans 15 amino acids. Trimming removed 0 bases at V and 4 bases at J, with 10 bases between. Germline values: CDR1 MNHNS, CDR2 SASEGT. DNA of the CDR3: TGTGCCAGCAGTGAAGCCTCCGTGGGGAATCAGCCCCAGCATTTT. Translation: CASSEASVGNQPQHF.

The chain employs TRBV29-1 and TRBJ2-7; 7 positions agree with TRBD1. CDR1 SQVTM and CDR2 ANQGSEA come from the germline V gene. Unmatched junction bases numbered 4, after V lost 5 bases and J lost 6 bases. The CDR3 runs to 11 residues. CDR3: CSVSRGREQYF. CDR3 DNA: TGCAGCGTTAGTAGGGGGCGCGAGCAGTACTTC.

The rearrangement joins TRBV5-6 to TRBJ1-5; D gene unclear. CDR3 length equals 12 residues. The V gene's germline CDR1 is SGHDT and CDR2 YYEEEE. Trimming left V 0 bases short and J 11 bases short, with 9 bases between. CDR3 nucleotide sequence: TGTGCCAGCAGCTTGGCCGGGAGGGCCCAGCATTTT. Its protein product is CASSLAGRAQHF.

The chain recombines TRBV7-9 with TRBJ2-4, with D possibly matching TRBD2 (5 bases). Trimming took 4 bases from V and 1 from J, leaving 8 bases between them. This CDR3 has 14 amino acids. The V gene's germline CDR1 is SEHNR and CDR2 FQNEAQ (reference sequence). The CDR3 DNA reads as TGTGCCAGCAGCTCGGGAAAGGCCAAAAACATTCAGTACTTC. Protein product: CASSSGKAKNIQYF.

As DNA, the CDR3 is TGTGCCAGCAGCTTAGTGGGTAGCTGGGAATACAATGAGCAGTTCTTC. Its translation is CASSLVGSWEYNEQFF. The chain is built from TRBV7-3 and TRBJ2-1; D not resolved. CDR1 is SGHTA and CDR2 is FQGTGA in the germline V gene. V lost 2 bases and J lost 4, with 15 bases in between. The CDR3 length is 16 residues. The full variable domain, its missing parts supplied by reference TRBV7-3 and TRBJ2-1, is GAGVSQTPSNKVTEKGKYVELRCDPISGHTALYWYRQSLGQGPEFLIYFQGTGAADDSGLPNDRFFAVRPEGSVSTLKIQRTERGDSAVYLCASSLVGSWEYNEQFFGPGTRLTVL.

The chain has TRBV9 and TRBJ2-7; TRBD1 matches at 8 bases. The germline CDR1 and CDR2 sequences are SGDLS and YYNGEE. The CDR3 covers 15 residues. V was clipped by 4 bases and J by 1 base; unmatched bases: 7. The CDR3 DNA reads TGTGCCAGCAGCTTCGGACAGGGACAGTCCTACGAGCAGTACTTC. Protein sequence: CASSFGQGQSYEQYF.

The chain is built from TRBV28 and TRBJ1-4; D gene ambiguous. Germline V gives CDR1 MDHEN, CDR2 SYDVKM. Trimming removed 6 bases from V and 7 bases from J, with 9 bases in between. This CDR3 comprises 12 residues. CDR3 nucleotide sequence: TGTGCCAGCAGCGAGAGTGGTGAAAAACTGTTTTTT. This gives the protein CASSESGEKLFF.

The rearrangement uses TRBV2 and TRBJ2-7; a weak D match, TRBD1 (5 bases). This CDR3 is built from 14 residues. The V end was cut by 5 bases, the J end by 3 bases, with 14 bases between. Germline lookup yields CDR1 SNHLY and CDR2 FYNNEI. CDR3 nucleotides: TGTGCCAGCAGTCGAACAGGAAGCAACTACGAGCAGTACTTC. The encoded protein is CASSRTGSNYEQYF.

V is TRBV28 and J is TRBJ1-1; D call uncertain. CDR3 length: 12 residues. Deletions cut 1 base from V and 11 bases from J, with 11 bases between. From germline, CDR1 is MDHEN and CDR2 SYDVKM. CDR3 residues: CASSLSEAGAFF. CDR3 bases: TGTGCCAGCAGTTTATCCGAGGCTGGGGCTTTCTTT.

The chain couples TRBV5-5 to TRBJ1-1, with D tentatively TRBD1 (5 bases). Germline CDR1 and CDR2: SGHKS and YYEKEE (reference sequence). Trimming shortened V by 4 bases and J by 11 bases, and 18 bases separated the two germline ends. The CDR3 contains 13 residues. CDR3 sequence: CASSEHYAGHAFF. In DNA form, the CDR3 reads TGTGCCAGCAGCGAGCATTATGCGGGGCATGCTTTCTTT.

The V gene is TRBV7-2, the J gene TRBJ1-2, with unresolved D. CDR1 and CDR2 (germline): SGHTA, FQGNSA. CDR3 length: 12 amino acids. The ends were cut back, 3 bases at V and 4 bases at J, with 6 bases in the middle. CDR3 DNA sequence: TGTGCCAGCAGCTTCCAGCTCTATGGCTACACCTTC. Protein: CASSFQLYGYTF.

The V call is TRBV15, the J call TRBJ1-1; D is unresolved. Germline V lookup: CDR1 LNHNV, CDR2 YYDKDF (reference sequence). The CDR3 runs to 12 residues. Trimming left V 0 bases short and J 8 bases short, with 7 bases between. Written as DNA, the CDR3 is TGTGCCACCAGCAGAGACTCATTCGAAGCTTTCTTT. It specifies CATSRDSFEAFF.

In DNA, the CDR3 is TGTGCCACCAGCAGAGAACGGTACGAGCAGTACTTC. Amino acids: CATSRERYEQYF. The genes are TRBV15 and TRBJ2-7, with unresolved D. Germline V lookup: CDR1 LNHNV, CDR2 YYDKDF (reference sequence). The V end was cut by 0 bases, the J end by 4 bases, with 4 bases between. The CDR3 totals 12 residues.

This sequence joins TRBV5-1 and TRBJ1-2; 8 bases are a match to TRBD1. Germline loops: CDR1 SGHRS, CDR2 YFSETQ. V dropped 1 base and J dropped 6; count of bases not matched to a gene: 14. This CDR3 region has 17 residues. CDR3 protein: CASSLLAGGANENGYTF. CDR3 nucleotides: TGCGCCAGCAGCTTGCTGGCAGGGGGCGCAAATGAGAATGGCTACACCTTC.

The J gene is TRBJ1-2, the V gene TRBV19, with TRBD1 matching over 9 bases. J lost 7 bases, V lost 7 bases, and 19 bases had no gene match. Germline CDR1 reads LNHDA; CDR2 reads SQIVND (reference sequence). This CDR3 region has 17 residues. Here the CDR3 reads CASTNLVRDRESGGYTF. In DNA, the CDR3 is TGTGCCAGTACTAACCTCGTCCGGGACAGGGAGTCGGGTGGCTACACCTTC.

V and J are TRBV27 and TRBJ2-7, with D tentatively TRBD2 (6 bases). Germline V gene lookup returns CDR1 MNHEY and CDR2 SMNVEV (reference sequence). Trimming took 6 bases from V and 5 from J, leaving 17 bases between them. This CDR3 is 14 amino acids long. The CDR3 sequence: CASSRPGGTHEQYF. In DNA form, the CDR3 reads TGTGCCAGCAGCCGACCCGGGGGAACCCACGAGCAGTACTTC.

This chain uses TRBV3-1 (or the pseudogene TRBV3-2) with TRBJ1-2, with a weak D call TRBD1 (6 bases). This CDR3 spans 15 amino acids. V shed 4 bases and J shed 2 bases, with 14 bases lying between them. The germline V gene encodes CDR1 LGHDT and CDR2 YNNKEL (reference sequence). The CDR3: CASSPDGQPNYGYTF. In DNA, the CDR3 is TGTGCCAGCAGCCCAGACGGACAGCCAAACTATGGCTACACCTTC.

The rearrangement uses TRBV2 and TRBJ1-1; D may be TRBD1 (6 bases). V lost 6 bases to trimming and J lost 5 bases, with 19 bases between them. The length of the CDR3 is 15 residues. Germline V gene sequence: CDR1 SNHLY, CDR2 FYNNEI. As DNA, the CDR3 is TGTGCCAGCAGACAAACAGGGACCAGGTGGACTGAAGCTTTCTTT. As protein: CASRQTGTRWTEAFF.

This clone was picked up one time. This chain uses TRBV2 with TRBJ2-2; 10 nucleotides line up with TRBD1. Germline V gene sequence: CDR1 SNHLY, CDR2 FYNNEI. V lost 7 bases to trimming and J lost 6 bases; unmatched junction nucleotides: 8. CDR3 size: 15 residues. The CDR3 loop reads CASMEGQGIAGELFF. In DNA form, the CDR3 reads TGTGCCAGCATGGAGGGACAGGGGATTGCCGGGGAGCTGTTTTTT. Full variable domain (outside the CDR3, taken from reference TRBV2 and TRBJ2-2): EPEVTQTPSHQVTQMGQEVILRCVPISNHLYFYWYRQILGQKVEFLVSFYNNEISEKSEIFDDQFSVERPDGSNFTLKIRSTKLEDSAMYFCASMEGQGIAGELFFGEGSRLTVL.

The chain employs TRBV12-3 or TRBV12-4 and TRBJ2-7, with TRBD1 as a possible D gene (6 bases). V lost 7 bases and J 2 bases, leaving 12 bases between the germline ends. The CDR3 covers 13 residues. CDR3 loop: CASKPDSTYEQYF. In DNA, the CDR3 is TGTGCCAGCAAACCGGACAGTACCTACGAGCAGTACTTC.

This rearrangement joins TRBV28 to TRBJ1-1; tentatively, D is TRBD1 (5 bases). This CDR3 spans 15 amino acids. Germline lookup yields CDR1 MDHEN and CDR2 SYDVKM. V was cut by 6 bases and J by 0 bases, with 14 bases left in between. The CDR3 loop is CASSPGGAMNTEAFF. The CDR3, as DNA: TGTGCCAGCAGCCCCGGGGGAGCCATGAACACTGAAGCTTTCTTT.